Sample share makes the clone carrying this TCR beta chain hyperexpanded. The V gene's germline CDR1 is MNHNS and CDR2 SASEGT. This CDR3 is 12 amino acids long. The sample comes from a study of immune characterization of retroperitoneal liposarcoma. TCRdb fed the PCR reads into MiXCR, producing one record per CDR3 protein. The sample contains more than 9,000 distinct CDR3 sequences, less than 40% of which appear only once. The source material was tumor tissue. This chain joins TRBV6-1 and TRBJ2-1; maybe TRBD1 (5 bases). Gene TRBJ2-7 matches the end of the DNA better, so the J call may be wrong. The TCR sequence derives from a male donor with retroperitoneal liposarcoma. The CDR3 DNA reads TGTGCCAGCAGTGAAGTAGGGGACGAGCAGTACTTC. This sequence encodes CASSEVGDEQYF.